A selection of T cell receptor beta chains follows, all from one sample in a study of T cell clonotyping in hematopoietic cell transplantation. TCRdb keeps only in-frame clones here, not all; method: immunoSEQ multiplex PCR. Of some 29,000 clones listed, 80% to 95% are singletons. The material was PBMCs, obtained 100 days after allogeneic stem cell transplant. These receptors were collected from a female patient between 50 and 59 years old who had an allogeneic stem cell transplant from a related donor, so the T cells may come from the graft donor. Some clones in this sample may be carry-over from other donors' samples. The CDR3 runs from the conserved cysteine through the conserved F or W. A D gene is named only where the DNA matches it firmly. Size tells how often a clone was seen (once, few, many) or the class of an expanded clone, and some rows leave it out.

D	V	length	size	J	CDR3	DNA
.	TRBV7-8	13	.	TRBJ2-7	CASSLGFTGSPYF	TGTGCCAGCAGCTTAGGATTTACAGGGTCGCCGTACTTC
.	TRBV7-7	16	.	TRBJ2-2	CASSPFRSRSTGELFF	TGTGCCAGCAGCCCATTTCGTAGCCGAAGCACCGGGGAGCTGTTTTTT
.	TRBV21-1	14	few	TRBJ2-2	CASSPRAYIFELFF	TGTGCCAGCAGCCCCCGGGCCTACATTTTCGAGCTGTTTTTT
.	TRBV7-3	15	.	TRBJ2-3	CASSLTRGGLDTQYF	TGTGCCAGCAGCCTCACCCGAGGGGGGCTGGATACGCAGTATTTT
TRBD1	TRBV11-2	17	.	TRBJ1-4	CASSLAFGTAQGEKLFF	TGTGCCAGCAGCTTAGCCTTCGGGACAGCCCAAGGAGAAAAACTGTTTTTT
TRBD1	TRBV4-2	14	once	TRBJ1-6	CASSRGTGYSPLHF	TGTGCCAGCAGCCGCGGGACAGGGTATTCACCCCTCCACTTT
.	TRBV10-1	16	.	TRBJ2-3	CASSESRQGISDTQYF	TGCGCCAGCAGTGAGTCTAGGCAGGGGATTTCAGATACGCAGTATTTT
.	TRBV2	13	.	TRBJ1-5	CASRGQQVEPQHF	TGTGCCAGCAGGGGGCAACAGGTCGAGCCCCAGCATTTT
TRBD2	TRBV7-6	18	.	TRBJ2-1	CASSFSGLAVQTYNEQFF	TGTGCCAGCAGCTTCTCGGGACTAGCGGTTCAAACTTACAATGAGCAGTTCTTC
.	TRBV19	15	once	TRBJ1-5	CASSIVPSSNQPQHF	TGTGCCAGTAGTATAGTGCCAAGTAGCAATCAGCCCCAGCATTTT
TRBD2	TRBV6-5	16	.	TRBJ2-4	CASSYVHAREGNIQYF	TGTGCCAGCAGTTACGTTCATGCAAGGGAGGGGAACATTCAGTACTTC
.	TRBV6-6	11	once	TRBJ2-7	CASRKSYEQYF	TGTGCCAGCAGAAAGTCCTACGAGCAGTACTTC
TRBD2	TRBV6-5	14	.	TRBJ2-5	CASSYSTSGETQYF	TGTGCCAGCAGTTACTCCACTAGCGGGGAGACCCAGTACTTC
.	TRBV14	14	.	TRBJ2-7	CASSQVRGTYEQYF	TGTGCCAGCAGCCAAGTAAGGGGCACCTACGAGCAGTACTTC
TRBD2	TRBV11-2	16	.	TRBJ2-1	CASRPSGLAMYNEQFF	TGTGCCAGCAGACCCTCAGGACTAGCGATGTACAATGAGCAGTTCTTC
.	TRBV27	13	.	TRBJ1-1	CASRQGRNTEAFF	TGTGCCAGCAGACAGGGCAGGAACACTGAAGCTTTCTTT
TRBD2	TRBV4-2	15	.	TRBJ2-7	CASSQVSGGLSEQYF	TGTGCCAGCAGCCAAGTATCGGGGGGGCTCAGCGAGCAGTACTTC
TRBD1	TRBV5-1	13	.	TRBJ2-1	CASKGQGYNEQFF	TGCGCCAGCAAGGGACAGGGCTACAATGAGCAGTTCTTC
.	TRBV29-1	14	.	TRBJ2-3	CSGSHRASTDTQYF	TGCAGCGGGAGCCACAGGGCGAGCACAGATACGCAGTATTTT
.	TRBV28	12	.	TRBJ1-2	CASSDSSYGYTF	TGTGCCAGCTCAGACAGCTCTTATGGCTACACCTTC
.	TRBV2	14	.	TRBJ1-2	CASSEGWSADGYTF	TGTGCCAGCAGTGAGGGCTGGTCGGCCGATGGCTACACCTTC
.	TRBV11-2	14	.	TRBJ1-1	CASSLGGGLAEAFF	TGTGCCAGCAGCTTAGGGGGGGGGCTCGCTGAAGCTTTCTTT
.	TRBV29-1	14	.	TRBJ2-7	CSTISGTGIYEQYF	TGCAGCACGATTTCCGGGACCGGAATATACGAGCAGTACTTC
TRBD1	TRBV9	18	.	TRBJ1-4	CASSVDRDRGTSNEKLFF	TGTGCCAGCAGCGTAGACCGGGACAGGGGGACGAGTAATGAAAAACTGTTTTTT
.	TRBV6-5	11	.	TRBJ1-1	CASSQGSEAFF	TGTGCCAGCAGCCAGGGATCGGAAGCTTTCTTT
.	TRBV5-4	12	.	TRBJ2-7	CASSLGAREQYF	TGTGCCAGCAGCTTGGGAGCGCGGGAGCAGTACTTC
.	TRBV7-2	13	.	TRBJ2-5	CASSLDVGGTQYF	TGTGCCAGCAGCCTTGACGTGGGGGGGACCCAGTACTTC